Listed here is a single TCR beta chain. Its antigen remains unidentified. Germline V CDR1 and CDR2: SGHAT, FQNNGV. V lost 1 base and J lost 1, with 4 bases in between. The CDR3 consists of 13 residues. The data stem from a study of graft-versus-host responses after intestinal transplantation. TCRdb's copy holds only in-frame clones and misses some; the assay was immunoSEQ multiplex PCR. The sample lists some 87,000 clones; approximately 92% were seen once. Overall study findings and caveats: Some patients had graft-donor T cell macrochimerism. In their allografts, the ratios of graft-versus-host to host-versus-graft T cell clones were high. GvH clones occurred in recipient marrow; some first appeared in ileum or blood. After transplant, early declines in HvG clones were associated with peak levels of circulating GvH clones.

The TCR comes from a human donor who was the organ donor for an intestinal transplant. The chain has TRBV11-2 and TRBJ1-2; D remains unclear. Sequencing used unstimulated CD8+ T cells sorted from spleen or lymph node cells, obtained before transplant. Here the CDR3 DNA reads TGTGCCAGCAGCTTAGCGAGTAACTATGGCTACACCTTC. Translation: CASSLASNYGYTF.